This T cell receptor (beta chain) was found in a study of blood T cell repertoires in COVID-19. Method: immunoSEQ multiplex PCR; TCRdb's copy keeps in-frame clones and lacks some. The sample yields 380,000 or so clones, 75% to 90% seen once. V shed 9 bases, J shed 0 bases, and the junction held 6 bases outside the gene matches. Per the germline V gene, CDR1 is SGHAT and CDR2 is FQNNGV. The CDR3 has 14 amino acids. This receptor was identified in a woman aged 55 to 70 with COVID-19, enrolled during active disease. The V call is TRBV11-2, the J call TRBJ2-3, with 7 bases aligning to TRBD1. Sequenced: peripheral blood. CDR3 in DNA: TGTGCCAGTTGCAGGGGGATCAGCACAGATACGCAGTATTTT. Amino acid sequence: CASCRGISTDTQYF.